The 10 T cell receptor delta chains reported below all come from one sample, sequenced in a study of gamma delta lymphoproliferative disorders and STAT genes. Genomic DNA from isolated PBMCs served as the sequencing template. TCRdb re-analyzed the multiplex PCR reads via CATT. The data show a few thousand delta-chain clones, around 1% seen once. Specimen: blood. Source of these receptors: a human donor in good health.

A word on this clone: A far larger clone is one base from this, pointing to a likely read error. The same CDR3 arises from other DNA sequences in this sample as well. This chain connects TRDV2 to TRDJ1; the match to TRDD3 covers 7 bases. Germline V gene data show CDR1 as GEAIGNYY and CDR2 as EKD. This CDR3 is 16 amino acids long. The trim removed 3 bases at V and 5 bases at J, leaving 14 bases unmatched. CDR3 sequence: CACDSLLGDSGDKLIF. CDR3 bases: TGTGCCTGTGACTCACTACTAGGGGATAGTGGAGATAAACTCATCTTT.

As to this clone: The TCRdb protein comes from a much larger clone and disagrees with this DNA's translation at residue 12, likely due to a read error; the protein given here is derived from the DNA. The gene calls are TRDV2 and TRDJ1, with TRDD3 matching over 11 bases. The CDR3 is 17 residues long. Germline loops: CDR1 GEAIGNYY, CDR2 EKD. The trim removed 1 base at V and 3 bases at J, leaving 9 bases unmatched. The CDR3 bases are TGTGCCTGTGACACGGTGGGGGATACGAGGGTTCCCGATAAACTCATCTTT. It is translated as CACDTVGDTRVPDKLIF.

For this clone: TCRdb has a much larger clone's protein, which differs at residue 11 from the translation of this DNA, likely because of a read error; what is shown is the protein translated from the DNA. At the DNA level, this CDR3 is encoded by other sequences in the same sample as well. This rearrangement joins TRDV2 to TRDJ1, with 11 bases lining up with TRDD3. The ends lost 0 bases at V and 1 base at J; junction bases unmatched: 12. Germline CDR1 and CDR2: GEAIGNYY and EKD. CDR3 length equals 19 residues. CDR3 amino acids: CACDTVGGYAPPSTDKLIF. The CDR3 DNA is TGTGCCTGTGACACCGTTGGGGGATACGCTCCCCCTTCCACCGATAAACTCATCTTT.

By frequency in the sample, this clone is medium-sized. This rearrangement joins TRDV1 to TRDJ1; 8 bases fit TRDD3. The CDR3 is 18 residues long. Germline lookup yields CDR1 TSWWSYY and CDR2 QGS. Germline trimming cut 0 bases from V and 0 bases from J; bases unmatched to any gene: 9. The CDR3 region is CALGELWGKEEYTDKLIF. The CDR3 bases are TGTGCTCTTGGGGAACTCTGGGGGAAAGAAGAGTACACCGATAAACTCATCTTT.

This clone showed up just a few times. The protein TCRdb lists belongs to a much larger clone and differs from this DNA's translation at residue 6, which points to a read error; the protein shown is made from the DNA. CDR3 bases: TGTGCCTGTGACCCCGCACTGGGGGGTTTCTACACCGATAAACTCATCTTT. Translating it yields CACDPALGGFYTDKLIF. The chain combines TRDV2 with TRDJ1, with 8 positions matching TRDD3. Per germline, CDR1 GEAIGNYY and CDR2 EKD. The CDR3 has 17 amino acids. V was pared by 3 bases and J by 0 bases, with 11 bases of the junction left unmatched.

This clone occurred a few times. The protein given by TCRdb reflects a much larger clone and differs at residue 12 from this DNA's translation, likely from a read error; the protein shown is the DNA's translation. The chain is built from TRDV1 and TRDJ1; 8 bases line up with TRDD3. Trimming took 0 bases from V and 0 from J; bases not matched to a gene: 21. Germline V CDR1 and CDR2: TSWWSYY, QGS. This CDR3 comprises 22 residues. The CDR3 bases are TGTGCTCTTGGGGAACTCTACCCGTACTGGGGGGTACGGGGGCCATACACCGATAAACTCATCTTT. Translated, it gives CALGELYPYWGVRGPYTDKLIF.

A remark on this clone: At the DNA level, this CDR3 is encoded by other sequences in the same sample as well. The V call is TRDV2, the J call TRDJ1, with D possibly TRDD3 on 5 matching bases. The CDR3 is 17 amino acids. The germline CDR1 and CDR2 sequences are GEAIGNYY and EKD. Trimming stripped 0 bases from V and 0 bases from J, with 16 bases between. The CDR3 spells CACDTVSPMGYTDKLIF. CDR3 sequence (DNA): TGTGCCTGTGACACCGTTTCACCCATGGGATACACCGATAAACTCATCTTT.

Comments on this clone: One base separates it from a far larger clone, so it is likely a read error. This sample includes further DNA sequences coding for the same CDR3. The V call is TRDV2, the J call TRDJ1; 12 bases map to TRDD3. The CDR3 sequence is 19 residues long. The germline gives CDR1 GEAIGNYY, CDR2 EKD. The CDR3 spells CACDTVDLGDTQGSDKLIF. In DNA form, the CDR3 reads TGCGCCTGTGACACCGTTGATCTGGGGGATACGCAAGGTTCCGATAAACTCATCTTT.

In this sample, this clone turned up a few times. This DNA's translation and the protein TCRdb lists, from a much larger clone, do not match at residue 3, likely due to a read error; the protein shown is translated from the DNA. This sequence joins TRDV2 and TRDJ1; TRDD3 matches 7 bases. The germline V gene has CDR1 GEAIGNYY and CDR2 EKD. The CDR3 runs to 17 residues. In nucleotides, the CDR3 is TGTGCCCGTGACACCGTGAATGGGGGACCCCCCACCGATAAACTCATCTTT. Its protein is CARDTVNGGPPTDKLIF.

This clone has just a few counts. The likely explanation is a read error, given a far larger clone one base away. Other DNA sequences in this sample translate to the same CDR3. V gene TRDV2 combines with J gene TRDJ1; 13 bases are shared with TRDD3. This CDR3 contains 18 residues. The V gene end was trimmed by 7 bases and the J gene end by 1 base; junction bases not matched to a gene: 14. From germline, CDR1 is GEAIGNYY and CDR2 EKD. The CDR3 reads CACEKLGDTRGVTDKLIF. CDR3 nucleotide sequence: TGTGCCTGCGAGAAACTGGGGGATACGAGGGGTGTCACCGATAAACTCATCTTT.